A selection of T cell receptor beta chains follows, all from one sample in a study of vaccination and CD4 T cells after COVID-19. A single record per CDR3 protein comes from TCRdb applying MiXCR to the PCR reads. The sample holds over 15,000 distinct CDR3 sequences, roughly four fifths seen once. Their recognized antigens are unknown. This specimen consisted of CD4+ T cells from blood, cultured in vitro, obtained after SARS-CoV-2 vaccination. Every receptor here comes from a human donor who received a COVID-19 vaccine. Both conserved end residues are part of each CDR3. A D gene is named only where the DNA matches it firmly. The size field is filled for only some rows; it gives once, few, many or a size class.

TRBJ2-1 | . | . | TRBV25-1 | CASSEAGGTYNEQFF | TGTGCCAGCAGTGAAGCCGGGGGCACCTACAATGAGCAGTTCTTC
TRBJ2-7 | once | . | TRBV2 | CASSGARSYEQYF | TGTGCCAGCAGTGGCGCCCGCTCCTACGAGCAGTACTTC
TRBJ1-6 | . | . | TRBV10-1 | CASSHDSNSPLHF | TGCGCCAGCAGTCACGACAGTAATTCACCCCTCCACTTT
TRBJ2-1 | . | TRBD1 | TRBV7-8 | CASSFRTGGWNEQFF | TGTGCCAGCAGCTTCCGGACAGGCGGGTGGAATGAGCAGTTCTTC
TRBJ1-6 | . | . | TRBV11-2 | CASSLGAGSSYSPLHF | TGTGCCAGCAGCTTAGGGGCCGGGTCATCTTATTCACCCCTCCACTTT
TRBJ1-3 | once | . | TRBV6-5 | CASSSISGNTIYF | TGTGCCAGCAGTTCGATTTCTGGAAACACCATATATTTT
TRBJ1-5 | . | TRBD1 | TRBV7-8 | CASSLLGGQGDQPQHF | TGTGCCAGCAGCTTACTAGGGGGACAGGGGGATCAGCCCCAGCATTTT
TRBJ1-2 | . | . | TRBV6-1 | CASSDSWDFGDGYTF | TGTGCCAGCAGTGATAGTTGGGATTTTGGAGATGGCTACACCTTC
TRBJ1-2 | . | . | TRBV27 | CASSGGGNYGYTF | TGTGCCAGCAGTGGGGGCGGCAACTATGGCTACACCTTC
TRBJ1-5 | . | . | TRBV15 | CATSRDKFYQPQHF | TGTGCCACCAGCAGAGATAAGTTCTATCAGCCCCAGCATTTT